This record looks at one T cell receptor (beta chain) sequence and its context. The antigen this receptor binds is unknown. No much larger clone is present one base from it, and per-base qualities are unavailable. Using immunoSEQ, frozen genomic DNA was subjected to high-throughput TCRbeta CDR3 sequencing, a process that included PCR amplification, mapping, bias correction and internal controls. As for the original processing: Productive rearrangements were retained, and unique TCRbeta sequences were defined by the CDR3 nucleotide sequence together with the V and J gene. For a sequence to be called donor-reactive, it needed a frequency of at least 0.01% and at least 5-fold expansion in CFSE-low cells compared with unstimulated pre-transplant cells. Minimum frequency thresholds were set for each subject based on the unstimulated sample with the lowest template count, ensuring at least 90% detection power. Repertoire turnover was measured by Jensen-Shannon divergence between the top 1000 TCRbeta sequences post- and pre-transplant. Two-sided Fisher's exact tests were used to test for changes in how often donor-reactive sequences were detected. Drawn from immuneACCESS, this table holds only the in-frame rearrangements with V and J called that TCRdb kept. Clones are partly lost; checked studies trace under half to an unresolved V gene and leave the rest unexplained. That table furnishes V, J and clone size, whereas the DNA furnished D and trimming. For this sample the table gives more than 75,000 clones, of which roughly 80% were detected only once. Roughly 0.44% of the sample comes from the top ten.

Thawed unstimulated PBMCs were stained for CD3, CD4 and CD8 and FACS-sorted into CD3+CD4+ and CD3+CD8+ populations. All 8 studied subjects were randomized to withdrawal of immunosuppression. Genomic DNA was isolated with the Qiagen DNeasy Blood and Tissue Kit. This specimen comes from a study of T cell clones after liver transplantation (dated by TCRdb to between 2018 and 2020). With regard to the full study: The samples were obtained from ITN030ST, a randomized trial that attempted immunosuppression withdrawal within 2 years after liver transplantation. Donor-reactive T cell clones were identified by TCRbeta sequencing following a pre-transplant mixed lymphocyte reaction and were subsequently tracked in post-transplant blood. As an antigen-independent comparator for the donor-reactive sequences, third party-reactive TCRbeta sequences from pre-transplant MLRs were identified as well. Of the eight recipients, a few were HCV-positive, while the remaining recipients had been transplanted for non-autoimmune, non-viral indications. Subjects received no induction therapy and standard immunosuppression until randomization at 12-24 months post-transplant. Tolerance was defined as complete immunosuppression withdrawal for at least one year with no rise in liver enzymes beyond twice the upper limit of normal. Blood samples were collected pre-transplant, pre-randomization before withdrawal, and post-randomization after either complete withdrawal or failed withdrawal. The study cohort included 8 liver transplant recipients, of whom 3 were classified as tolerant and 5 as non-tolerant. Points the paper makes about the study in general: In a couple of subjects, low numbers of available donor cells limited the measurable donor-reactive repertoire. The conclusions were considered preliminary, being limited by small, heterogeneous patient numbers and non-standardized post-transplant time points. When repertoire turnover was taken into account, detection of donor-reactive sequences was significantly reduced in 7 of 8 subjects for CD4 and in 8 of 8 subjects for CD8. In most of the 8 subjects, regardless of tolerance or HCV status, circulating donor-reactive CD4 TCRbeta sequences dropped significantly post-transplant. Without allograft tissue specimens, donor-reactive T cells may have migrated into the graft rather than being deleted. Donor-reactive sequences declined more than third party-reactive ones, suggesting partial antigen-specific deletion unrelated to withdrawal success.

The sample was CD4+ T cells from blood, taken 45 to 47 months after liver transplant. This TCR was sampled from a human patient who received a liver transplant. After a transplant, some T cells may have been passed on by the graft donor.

Here the CDR3 is given as CASSSAGTVNQPQHF. The nucleotide sequence reads as follows: TGTGCCAGCAGCTCGGCCGGGACAGTGAATCAGCCCCAGCATTTT. Recombination linked TRBV2 to TRBJ1-5, with 7 central nucleotides matching TRBD1. At the junction V is shortened by 6 bases and J by 4 bases; bases outside the gene matches: 9. From cysteine to phenylalanine, the CDR3 is 15 amino acids long. This entry keeps only the CDR3 DNA: 45 bases, framed from base 1. As encoded in the germline V gene, CDR1 is SNHLY while CDR2 is FYNNEI.